What follows describes a single T cell receptor beta chain. Antigen unknown. The data belong to a study of shared clonotypes between healthy human individuals. CD45RO-negative CD8 cells positively selected for CCR7 made up the naive population, which excluded terminally differentiated effector memory CD45RA+ cells. Those who donated were healthy HIV-negative adults, with no recent acute infections or vaccinations reported. Findings and caveats of the study: Collection of samples was limited to blood; tissue repertoires likely differ.

Replicate PCRs from sorted subsets contained 200 ng DNA, which is some 32,000 T cell genomes. TCRdb's copy holds only in-frame clones and misses some; the assay was immunoSEQ multiplex PCR. The sample consists of 1.5 million to 2.5 million clones, about 95% of them appearing once. The CDR3 loop spans 17 amino acids. The germline gives CDR1 LNHNV, CDR2 YYDKDF (reference sequence). V lost 0 bases and J lost 3; bases outside the gene matches: 8. V is TRBV15 and J is TRBJ1-2, with 9 bases identical to TRBD1. The sequence came from a man younger than 35 in good health. Sequenced input: naive CD8+ T cells sorted from blood. DNA of the CDR3: TGTGCCACCAGCAGAGATTACGTGGGACAGGGAGACTATGGCTACACCTTC. This gives the protein CATSRDYVGQGDYGYTF.